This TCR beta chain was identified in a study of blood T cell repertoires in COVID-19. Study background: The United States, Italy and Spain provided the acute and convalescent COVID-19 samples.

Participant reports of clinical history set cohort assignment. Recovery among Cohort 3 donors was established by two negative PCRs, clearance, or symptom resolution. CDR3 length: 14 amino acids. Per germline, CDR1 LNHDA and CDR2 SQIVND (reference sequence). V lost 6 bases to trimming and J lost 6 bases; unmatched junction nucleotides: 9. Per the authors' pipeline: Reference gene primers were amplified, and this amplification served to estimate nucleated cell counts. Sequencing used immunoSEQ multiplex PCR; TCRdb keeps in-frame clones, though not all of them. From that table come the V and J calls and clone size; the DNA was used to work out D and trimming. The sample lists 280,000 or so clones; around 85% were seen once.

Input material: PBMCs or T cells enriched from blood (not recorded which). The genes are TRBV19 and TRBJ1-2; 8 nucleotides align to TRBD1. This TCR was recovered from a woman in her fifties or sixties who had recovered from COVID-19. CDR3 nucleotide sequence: TGTGCCAGTAGCGCCCGGGACAGGTTTGATGGCTACACCTTC. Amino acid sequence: CASSARDRFDGYTF.